This T cell receptor beta chain derives from a study of T cell changes during pregnancy in multiple sclerosis. There are 13 residues in the CDR3. Germline V gene lookup returns CDR1 SGHAT and CDR2 FQNNGV. Trimming shortened V by 5 bases and J by 7 bases, and 12 bases separated the two germline ends. Data came from immunoSEQ multiplex PCR; TCRdb stores just in-frame clones and leaves some out. Seen here are around 56,000 clones, less than 95% observed once, and the top ten hold 2.2%. V gene TRBV11-2 combines with J gene TRBJ1-5; D remains ambiguous. Sequences were derived from peripheral blood, sampled in the first trimester of pregnancy. This TCR derives from a female donor in good health, enrolled as a control in a pregnancy study. The DNA for the CDR3 is TGTGCCAGCAGCCTCGGTCCAATGCAGCCCCAGCATTTT. It codes for CASSLGPMQPQHF. The variable domain in full, completed from reference TRBV11-2 and TRBJ1-5, reads EAGVAQSPRYKIIEKRQSVAFWCNPISGHATLYWYQQILGQGPKLLIQFQNNGVVDDSQLPKDRFSAERLKGVDSTLKIQPAKLEDSAVYLCASSLGPMQPQHFGDGTRLSIL.